The T cell receptor beta chain described here comes from a study of vaccination effects on CD4 cells after COVID-19. TCRdb keeps only in-frame clones here, not all; method: immunoSEQ multiplex PCR. Seen here are tens of thousands of clones, roughly 72% observed once, and the top ten hold around 1.2%. After removal of 4 bases from V and 5 bases from J, the junction contained 11 bases not matched to a gene. This CDR3 has 15 amino acids. CDR1 is SGHRS and CDR2 is YFSETQ in the germline V gene. Under the ViraFEST assay, PBMC were stimulated with viral peptide pools so that antigen-specific CD4+ T cells expanded. Sequencing was performed afterwards. Subsequent to a culture period of 10 to 11 days, CD4+ T cells were isolated. Participants completed two doses of the BNT162b2 or mRNA-1273 vaccine. Wells containing 1.5 million to 2 million PBMC each were cultured with 10 IU/ml IL-2 and approximately 9.6 ug/ml peptides. Half-medium changes using IL-2 medium occurred on days 3 and 7.

As concerns this clone: Its antigen is not known.

Study-wide results and caveats: After vaccination of healthy people, only 1 of 255 vaccine-induced clones cross-reacted with common cold coronaviruses. Among infection- and vaccine-induced clones, marked clonal contraction occurred late after vaccination.

The chain couples TRBV5-1 to TRBJ1-1; the match to TRBD1 covers 7 bases. The clonotype originates from a human donor who received a COVID-19 vaccine. Sequenced material: CD4+ T cells from PBMCs cultured with HCoV-229E spike peptides, taken after COVID-19 vaccination. CDR3 DNA sequence: TGCGCCAGCAGCCCGCGACAGGGAGGGGGAACTGAAGCTTTCTTT. Encoded protein: CASSPRQGGGTEAFF.